These 24 T cell receptor beta chains originate from one sample sequenced in a study of cytomegalovirus exposure and HLA in healthy donors. This PCR relied on a set of 60 Vbeta primers and 13 Jbeta primers. This table comes from immunoSEQ multiplex PCR, and its TCRdb copy is limited to in-frame clones, with some not included. This repertoire shows under 100,000 clones, 70% to 80% found once; its top ten account for around 15%. The source material was PBMCs. All receptors derive from a human donor in good health.

The chain links TRBV5-1 to TRBJ2-5, with 10 bases lining up with TRBD1. CDR1 SGHRS and CDR2 YFSETQ come from the germline V gene. CDR3 length: 15 residues. Trimming took 5 bases from V and 4 from J; bases not matched to a gene: 8. The CDR3 is CASRTGGPSVETQYF. CDR3 in DNA: TGCGCCAGCAGGACAGGGGGCCCGTCGGTAGAGACCCAGTACTTC.

The chain combines TRBV5-6 with TRBJ1-2; the D is unclear. Trimming removed 1 base from V and 5 bases from J, with 9 bases in between. Germline lookup yields CDR1 SGHDT and CDR2 YYEEEE. The CDR3 is 13 residues long. CDR3 coding DNA: TGTGCCAGCAGCTTGAACATGGAGTATGGCTACACCTTC. Translation gives CASSLNMEYGYTF.

Worth noting for this clone: A read error may produce the germline difference seen at one junction end. The rearrangement links TRBV7-2 to TRBJ1-6, with TRBD1 identical over 7 bases. This CDR3 comprises 18 residues. From germline, CDR1 is SGHTA and CDR2 FQGNSA. The CDR3 DNA follows: TGTGCCAGCAGCCCGGGATGGCGGCAGGGGGGAGATAATTCACCCCTCAACTTT. This encodes CASSPGWRQGGDNSPLNF.

The rearrangement joins TRBV21-1 to TRBJ1-4; the table's D gene call, TRBD1, was not cross checked with the DNA. TRBV21-1 is a pseudogene. CDR3 length: 18 residues. The CDR3 nucleotides are TGTGCCAGCAGAAAGGGACAGGGATGGTTTGCAACTAATGAAAAACTGTTTTTT. Residues: CASRKGQGWFATNEKLFF.

This chain connects TRBV5-5 to TRBJ2-3, with D tentatively TRBD2 (6 bases). CDR1 and CDR2 from the germline V gene are SGHKS and YYEKEE (reference sequence). This CDR3 has 15 amino acids. The germline V and J ends were trimmed by 4 bases and 4 bases, with 16 bases remaining between them. This chain's CDR3 is CASSPQRVEADTQYF. The CDR3 DNA reads as TGTGCCAGCAGCCCCCAGCGGGTTGAGGCAGATACGCAGTATTTT.

About this clone: Given the absence of the conserved phenylalanine or tryptophan at the CDR3 end, a read error is likely. V usage is TRBV4-3 and J usage is TRBJ1-1; TRBD1 is a possible D gene (5 bases). Germline V CDR1 and CDR2: LGHNA, YSLEER. V was clipped by 3 bases and J by 7 bases, with 30 bases between them. The CDR3 has 19 residues. Here the CDR3 DNA reads TGCGCCAGCAGCCAGCAAAAGGGGTCTCCGAGGCAGTTGAGTCATGAAGCTTTCCTT. It codes for CASSQQKGSPRQLSHEAFL.

This chain uses TRBV7-2 with TRBJ2-3; unclear D gene. Trimming removed 5 bases at V and 2 bases at J, with 11 bases between. CDR3 length: 14 residues. Germline loops: CDR1 SGHTA, CDR2 FQGNSA. CDR3 sequence reads: CASSLSRSTDTQYF. The CDR3 nucleotides are TGTGCCAGCAGCCTCTCGCGGTCCACAGATACGCAGTATTTT.

The chain couples TRBV4-1 to TRBJ2-1; 9 positions agree with TRBD1. J was trimmed by 9 bases and V by 1 base; bases with no gene match: 7. The CDR3 is 15 residues long. Germline CDR1 and CDR2: MGHRA and YSYEKL. The CDR3 bases are TGCGCCAGCAGCCAAGCCGGGACAGGGAAAATTGAGCAGTTCTTC. Amino acids: CASSQAGTGKIEQFF.

This chain uses TRBV7-9 with TRBJ1-1; tentative D call: TRBD1 (6 bases). The germline CDR1 and CDR2 sequences are SEHNR and FQNEAQ (reference sequence). V gave up 4 bases and J gave up 6 bases, with 21 bases separating them. The CDR3 extends over 16 amino acids. The CDR3 nucleotides are TGTGCCAGCAGCTCTACAGGGTGGGGGTACCACGCTGAAGCTTTCTTT. It is translated as CASSSTGWGYHAEAFF.

The V call is TRBV27, the J call TRBJ1-2; D might be TRBD1 (5 bases). The CDR3 has 13 amino acids. V lost 5 bases, J lost 5 bases, and 12 bases lay in between. CDR1 and CDR2 (germline): MNHEY, SMNVEV (reference sequence). The CDR3 protein is CASSDQGRYGYTF. In DNA form, the CDR3 reads TGTGCCAGCAGTGACCAGGGCCGTTATGGCTACACCTTC.

The gene calls are TRBV7-9 and TRBJ2-7; possible D gene TRBD1, 5 bases. There are 14 residues in the CDR3. CDR1 is SEHNR, CDR2 FQNEAQ, per germline (reference sequence). V was trimmed by 5 bases and J by 3 bases, leaving 14 bases between them. CDR3 amino acids: CASSPWGNDYEQYF. The CDR3 DNA reads as TGTGCCAGCAGCCCGTGGGGCAACGACTACGAGCAGTACTTC.

J is TRBJ2-1 and V is TRBV25-1; D might be TRBD1 (6 bases). CDR3 size: 16 residues. CDR1 is MGHDK, CDR2 SYGVNS, per germline. Between the trimmed V and J ends, which lost 2 bases and 3 bases, there was a span of 14 bases. The CDR3, as DNA: TGTGCCAGCAGTGAAGGGGGCAGGGGTTTCTACAATGAGCAGTTCTTC. It specifies CASSEGGRGFYNEQFF.

In this sample, this clone turned up a few times. The chain links TRBV4-3 to TRBJ2-5, with D perhaps TRBD2 (5 bases). Trimming cost V 1 base and J 5 bases, with 11 bases left between them. The CDR3 has 14 residues. Germline V gene data show CDR1 as LGHNA and CDR2 as YSLEER. The CDR3 sequence is CASSQGPSMETQYF. CDR3 in DNA: TGCGCCAGCAGCCAAGGACCTAGCATGGAGACCCAGTACTTC.

This chain links TRBV30 with TRBJ2-3; 10 bases are a match to TRBD1. CDR1 GTSNPN and CDR2 SVGIG come from the germline V gene (reference sequence). Germline trimming cut 1 base from V and 6 bases from J; bases unmatched to any gene: 4. The CDR3 runs to 14 residues. The CDR3 sequence is CAWSGGQGRDTQYF. The CDR3 DNA reads as TGTGCCTGGAGTGGGGGACAGGGGAGGGATACGCAGTATTTT.

Concerning this clone itself: A read error may account for a junction end that differs from germline. The CDR3 nucleotides read TGTTCCAGCAGCTTCGACAGGGGGCGAACTTTCTTT. It specifies CSSSFDRGRTFF. The chain recombines TRBV7-9 with TRBJ1-1, with TRBD1 identical over 10 bases. The CDR3 is 12 residues long. Germline CDR1 SEHNR, CDR2 FQNEAQ (reference sequence).

The chain has TRBV5-4 and TRBJ1-1, with a weak D call TRBD1 (5 bases). The CDR3 consists of 13 residues. The germline gives CDR1 SGHNT, CDR2 YYREEE (reference sequence). Trimming shortened V by 4 bases and J by 1 base, and 8 bases separated the two germline ends. The CDR3 sequence: CASSIQGNTEAFF. CDR3 bases: TGTGCCAGCAGCATCCAGGGGAACACTGAAGCTTTCTTT. Drawing the rest from reference TRBV5-4 and TRBJ1-1, the complete variable domain is ETGVTQSPTHLIKTRGQQVTLRCSSQSGHNTVSWYQQALGQGPQFIFQYYREEENGRGNFPPRFSGLQFPNYSSELNVNALELDDSALYLCASSIQGNTEAFFGQGTRLTVV.

The genes are TRBV30 and TRBJ2-3, with D perhaps TRBD1 (6 bases). V was cut by 5 bases and J by 2 bases, with 11 bases left in between. CDR1 and CDR2 from the germline V gene are GTSNPN and SVGIG (reference sequence). This CDR3 region has 13 residues. The CDR3 DNA follows: TGTGCCTGGGGGGACACTAACACAGATACGCAGTATTTT. Translated: CAWGDTNTDTQYF.

This chain uses TRBV5-4 with TRBJ2-3; 10 bases map to TRBD2. This CDR3 comprises 13 residues. V trimming: 4 bases; J trimming: 5 bases; junction bases outside the gene matches: 1. Germline CDR1 is SGHNT and CDR2 is YYREEE (reference sequence). CDR3 nucleotides: TGTGCCAGCAGCCCTAGCGGGGGAGATACGCAGTATTTT. This codes for CASSPSGGDTQYF.

The chain uses TRBV2 and TRBJ2-7; 7 bases map to TRBD2. J gave up 4 bases and V 3 bases, and 9 bases lay outside the gene matches. Germline V lookup: CDR1 SNHLY, CDR2 FYNNEI. The CDR3 length is 15 residues. The CDR3 here is CASSDWGSGGYEQYF. DNA for the CDR3: TGTGCCAGCAGTGATTGGGGATCGGGGGGATACGAGCAGTACTTC.

The V call is TRBV7-9, the J call TRBJ1-4; a possible D gene is TRBD1 (5 bases). There are 18 residues in the CDR3. Deletions cut 3 bases from V and 2 bases from J, with 19 bases between. Germline CDR1 is SEHNR and CDR2 is FQNEAQ (reference sequence). The CDR3 protein is CASSFGGGSFSTNEKLFF. CDR3 in DNA: TGTGCCAGCAGCTTTGGCGGGGGTTCGTTTTCTACTAATGAAAAACTGTTTTTT.

This rearrangement joins TRBV6-5 to TRBJ1-5; D may be TRBD1 (5 bases). V was cut by 6 bases and J by 6 bases, with 12 bases left in between. Germline V gene data show CDR1 as MNHEY and CDR2 as SVGAGI. This CDR3 region has 13 residues. CDR3 sequence reads: CASSPQGSQPQHF. The CDR3 DNA is TGTGCCAGCAGCCCTCAGGGAAGTCAGCCCCAGCATTTT.

The V call is TRBV7-9, the J call TRBJ1-2; D is unclear. V lost 3 bases to trimming and J lost 0 bases, with 11 bases between them. The CDR3 extends over 15 amino acids. Germline assignment: CDR1 SEHNR and CDR2 FQNEAQ (reference sequence). The CDR3 bases are TGTGCCAGCAGCTTCGTAGGCGGAGCTAACTATGGCTACACCTTC. Translation: CASSFVGGANYGYTF.

This clone was recorded a few times. The rearrangement links TRBV5-1 to TRBJ1-4; D uncertain. The CDR3 runs 15 residues. Germline V gene lookup returns CDR1 SGHRS and CDR2 YFSETQ. The V and J ends lost 1 base and 4 bases respectively, with 11 bases between them. Here the CDR3 DNA reads TGCGCCAGCAGCTTGACATACCCCCTTAATGAAAAACTGTTTTTT. This codes for CASSLTYPLNEKLFF.

The rearrangement uses TRBV19 and TRBJ2-3; 7 positions match TRBD2. After removal of 5 bases from V and 0 bases from J, the junction contained 5 bases not matched to a gene. The V gene's germline CDR1 is LNHDA and CDR2 SQIVND (reference sequence). The CDR3 loop spans 15 amino acids. The CDR3 region has the DNA TGTGCCAGTAGTCCAGCGGGGACTAGCACAGATACGCAGTATTTT. This encodes CASSPAGTSTDTQYF.